The following is a T cell receptor (beta chain) sequence with its context. The source of the sample is a study of T cell repertoires in cytomegalovirus infection. The V and J ends lost 4 bases and 1 base, in that order; junction bases with no gene match: 2. The CDR3 has 14 amino acids. The germline gives CDR1 LNHDA, CDR2 SQIVND (reference sequence). TCRdb redid the calling of the reads with MiXCR, one entry per CDR3 protein. Here the sample spans 250,000 to 300,000 distinct CDR3 sequences, about a quarter being singletons. J is TRBJ1-1 and V is TRBV19; 8 bases fit TRBD1. The TCR originated in a human donor in good health (CMV status not recorded). Some clones in this sample may be carry-over from other donors' samples. Sample: PBMCs. The CDR3 DNA reads TGTGCCAGTAGTAGGGGACAGGAGAACACTGAAGCTTTCTTT. Protein product: CASSRGQENTEAFF. The variable domain in full, with the rest retrieved from reference TRBV19 and TRBJ1-1, is DGGITQSPKYLFRKEGQNVTLSCEQNLNHDAMYWYRQDPGQGLRLIYYSQIVNDFQKGDIAEGYSVSREKKESFPLTVTSAQKNPTAFYLCASSRGQENTEAFFGQGTRLTVV.